The rows below give T cell receptor beta chains drawn from one sample of a study of radiation and T cells in renal cell carcinoma. Sequenced by immunoSEQ multiplex PCR; TCRdb stores in-frame clones only, minus some. This sample has approximately 170,000 clones, with roughly 90% found just once. The sample was blood, taken from a patient whose treatment included radiotherapy and nephrectomy. The receptors stem from a woman aged 50 to 60 with renal cell carcinoma. Each CDR3 is given with its conserved first and last residue. D genes are given only for firm matches. Clone sizes are given selectively: once, few, many, or a class where the clone is expanded.

NA	TRBV6-5	NA	TRBJ2-7	TGTGCCAGCAGTTACTCTCCGGAGAAATCCTACGAGCAGTACTTC	CASSYSPEKSYEQYF
NA	TRBV4-2	NA	TRBJ1-2	TGTGCCAGCAGACCCAGTACTAACTATGGCTACACCTTC	CASRPSTNYGYTF
NA	TRBV19	NA	TRBJ1-2	TGTGCCAGTAGTATCCCAGTTATGGGCTTCTATGGCTACACCTTC	CASSIPVMGFYGYTF
NA	TRBV5-1	NA	TRBJ1-3	TGCGCCAGCAGCTTAGGACTCTCTGGAAACACCATATATTTT	CASSLGLSGNTIYF
once	TRBV19	NA	TRBJ2-7	TGTGCCAGTAGTATAGCGCCAGCCTACGAGCAGTACTTC	CASSIAPAYEQYF
NA	TRBV6-6	NA	TRBJ2-7	TGTGCCAGCAGTCCGTCTTTTCGAATTAACGAGCAGTACTTC	CASSPSFRINEQYF
NA	TRBV6-6	NA	TRBJ1-3	TGTGCCAGCAGTTACGCCGGCGGTTCTGGAAACACCATATATTTT	CASSYAGGSGNTIYF
NA	TRBV6-6	TRBD2	TRBJ2-5	TGTGCCAGCAGTTACGATCTAGCGGGGGGGAGGGAGACCCAGTACTTC	CASSYDLAGGRETQYF
once	TRBV9	NA	TRBJ1-2	TGTGCCAGCAGCGTGAACGAAGTAACGGGCTACACCTTC	CASSVNEVTGYTF
few	TRBV6-6	NA	TRBJ1-1	TGTGCCACAGACATGTGGGGCACTGAAGCTTTCTTT	CATDMWGTEAFF
NA	TRBV5-1	TRBD1	TRBJ1-2	TGCGCCAGCAGCCGTGGACAGGAACCTAACTATGGCTACACCTTC	CASSRGQEPNYGYTF